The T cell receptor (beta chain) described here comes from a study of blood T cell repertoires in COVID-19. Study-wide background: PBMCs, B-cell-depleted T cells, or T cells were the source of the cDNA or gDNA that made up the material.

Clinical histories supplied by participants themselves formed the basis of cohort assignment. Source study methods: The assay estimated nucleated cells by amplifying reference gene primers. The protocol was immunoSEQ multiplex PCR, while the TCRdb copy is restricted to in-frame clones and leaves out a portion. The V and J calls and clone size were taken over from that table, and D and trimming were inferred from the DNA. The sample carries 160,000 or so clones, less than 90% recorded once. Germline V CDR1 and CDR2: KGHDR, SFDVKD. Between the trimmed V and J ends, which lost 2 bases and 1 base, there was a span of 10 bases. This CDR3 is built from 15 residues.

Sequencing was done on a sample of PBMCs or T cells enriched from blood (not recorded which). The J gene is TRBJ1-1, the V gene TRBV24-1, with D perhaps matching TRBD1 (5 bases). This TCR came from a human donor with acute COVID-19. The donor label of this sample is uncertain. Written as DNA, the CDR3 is TGTGCCACCAGTGATTCAGGGTCAGGGAACACTGAAGCTTTCTTT. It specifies CATSDSGSGNTEAFF.